Following are 13 T cell receptor beta chains from one sample sequenced in a study of cytomegalovirus exposure and HLA in healthy donors. A multiplex PCR was run with 60 Vbeta primers and 13 Jbeta primers. Sequencing used immunoSEQ multiplex PCR; TCRdb keeps in-frame clones, though not all of them. The sample comprises 95,000 to 150,000 clones, approximately 78% of which are singletons, and about 3.3% rests with the top ten. The sample taken for sequencing was PBMCs. The receptors shown here come from a woman aged 25 to 39 in good health and CMV-seropositive.

The J gene is TRBJ2-5, the V gene TRBV2, with D uncertain. The ends were cut back, 3 bases at V and 4 bases at J, with 6 bases in the middle. This CDR3 region has 12 residues. Germline-derived CDR1 and CDR2 are SNHLY and FYNNEI. The CDR3 region has the DNA TGTGCCAGCAGTGAGACTGGAGAGACCCAGTACTTC. Protein sequence: CASSETGETQYF.

This clone was counted between two and nine times. J is TRBJ2-2 and V is TRBV18; TRBD1 might be the D (6 bases). The V and J ends lost 6 bases and 2 bases respectively, with 13 bases between them. This CDR3 is built from 15 residues. Germline CDR1 reads KGHSH; CDR2 reads LQKENI. CDR3 DNA sequence: TGTGCCAGCTCCCCCCCGGACAGAAACACCGGGGAGCTGTTTTTT. Protein product: CASSPPDRNTGELFF.

The chain is built from TRBV7-7 and TRBJ2-1, with 7 bases identical to TRBD1. The V gene's germline CDR1 is SSHAT and CDR2 FNYEAQ (reference sequence). This CDR3 is built from 15 residues. V lost 5 bases and J lost 5; bases outside the gene matches: 9. The CDR3 spells CASSPETGRHNEQFF. CDR3 in DNA: TGTGCCAGCAGCCCAGAGACAGGGCGACACAATGAGCAGTTCTTC.

The genes are TRBV6-6 and TRBJ2-1; 11 bases are a match to TRBD2. Germline V CDR1 and CDR2: MNHNY, SVGAGI (reference sequence). The V and J ends lost 8 bases and 10 bases, in that order; junction bases with no gene match: 7. The CDR3 covers 13 residues. CDR3 residues: CASWLAGGREQFF. The CDR3 DNA reads as TGTGCCAGCTGGCTAGCGGGGGGAAGGGAGCAGTTCTTC.

This clone was seen a few times. V is TRBV7-2 and J is TRBJ2-5, with a weak D call TRBD1 (6 bases). This CDR3 is built from 16 residues. Trimming removed 5 bases from V and 5 bases from J, with 21 bases in between. Per the germline V gene, CDR1 is SGHTA and CDR2 is FQGNSA. CDR3 in DNA: TGTGCCAGCAGCCCTCAGGGGTGGCAGCGCCGCGAGACCCAGTACTTC. Its translation: CASSPQGWQRRETQYF.

The genes are TRBV6-6 and TRBJ1-6, with 7 bases aligning to TRBD1. The V gene's germline CDR1 is MNHNY and CDR2 SVGAGI (reference sequence). The CDR3 has 15 amino acids. V was clipped by 8 bases and J by 7 bases; unmatched bases: 11. Here the CDR3 reads CASLRQTGVNSPLHF. CDR3 nucleotides: TGTGCCAGCTTGCGGCAAACAGGGGTGAATTCACCCCTCCACTTT.

The V and J genes are TRBV4-2 and TRBJ1-4; D possibly corresponds to TRBD1 (6 bases). Trimming cost V 0 bases and J 5 bases, with 10 bases left between them. CDR1 and CDR2 (germline): LGHNA, YNFKEQ. The CDR3 is 15 residues long. The CDR3 here is CASSQDRTANEKLFF. CDR3 DNA: TGTGCCAGCAGCCAAGATAGGACAGCGAATGAAAAACTGTTTTTT.

This chain links TRBV2 with TRBJ1-1; tentative D call: TRBD1 (5 bases). Germline assignment: CDR1 SNHLY and CDR2 FYNNEI. The CDR3 consists of 13 residues. V was shortened by 4 bases and J by 1 base, with 7 bases between the two germline ends. The CDR3 region has the DNA TGTGCCAGCAGTGGGGGGGAGAACACTGAAGCTTTCTTT. Protein: CASSGGENTEAFF. The variable domain in full, with the rest retrieved from reference TRBV2 and TRBJ1-1, is EPEVTQTPSHQVTQMGQEVILRCVPISNHLYFYWYRQILGQKVEFLVSFYNNEISEKSEIFDDQFSVERPDGSNFTLKIRSTKLEDSAMYFCASSGGENTEAFFGQGTRLTVV.

The chain is built from TRBV6-5 and TRBJ1-1; a possible D gene is TRBD1 (5 bases). Per the germline V gene, CDR1 is MNHEY and CDR2 is SVGAGI. The CDR3 length is 11 residues. The V end was cut by 7 bases, the J end by 8 bases, with 11 bases between. The CDR3 region is CASTGGFEAFF. Written as DNA, the CDR3 is TGTGCCAGCACGGGGGGATTCGAAGCTTTCTTT.

The gene calls are TRBV6-1 and TRBJ2-5, with 9 bases identical to TRBD2. Germline-derived CDR1 and CDR2 are MNHNS and SASEGT. Unmatched junction bases numbered 8, after V lost 7 bases and J lost 5 bases. The length of the CDR3 is 14 residues. CDR3 in DNA: TGTGCCAGCATACCGCAGCGGGGGGTCGAGACCCAGTACTTC. As protein: CASIPQRGVETQYF.

The chain combines TRBV29-1 with TRBJ2-3, with 10 nucleotides matching TRBD2. The J segment lost 1 base and the V segment lost 8 bases, leaving 3 bases of the junction unmatched. The germline CDR1 and CDR2 sequences are SQVTM and ANQGSEA. The CDR3 sequence is 13 residues long. This CDR3 reads CSPSGGGTDTQYF. CDR3 DNA: TGCAGCCCCAGCGGGGGGGGCACAGATACGCAGTATTTT.

This clone was seen a few times. The chain employs TRBV5-5 and TRBJ1-4; TRBD1 agrees at 8 bases. V lost 0 bases, J lost 7 bases, and 8 bases stayed unmatched. CDR3 size: 16 residues. The germline V gene has CDR1 SGHKS and CDR2 YYEKEE (reference sequence). The chain's CDR3 is CASSLGGQASSEKLFF. DNA of the CDR3: TGTGCCAGCAGCTTGGGGGGACAGGCGAGTAGTGAAAAACTGTTTTTT.

This clone was counted once. The rearrangement uses TRBV4-2 and TRBJ2-3, with TRBD2 matching over 12 bases. In germline, CDR1 is LGHNA, CDR2 YNFKEQ. CDR3 length equals 17 residues. J gave up 2 bases and V 4 bases, and 7 bases lay outside the gene matches. The chain's CDR3 is CASSRLLAGGDTDTQYF. The CDR3 region has the DNA TGTGCCAGCAGCCGCCTCCTAGCGGGGGGGGACACAGATACGCAGTATTTT.